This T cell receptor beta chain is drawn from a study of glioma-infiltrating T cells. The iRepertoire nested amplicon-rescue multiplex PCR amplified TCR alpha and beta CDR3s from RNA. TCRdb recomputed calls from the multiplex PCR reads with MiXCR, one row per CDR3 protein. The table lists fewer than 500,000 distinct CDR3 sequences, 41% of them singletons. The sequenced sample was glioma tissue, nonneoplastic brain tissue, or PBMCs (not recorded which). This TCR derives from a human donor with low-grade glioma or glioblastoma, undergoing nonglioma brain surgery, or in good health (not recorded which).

CDR3 region: CATSDLYEQYF. DNA of the CDR3: TGTGCCACCAGTGACCTCTACGAGCAGTACTTC. This chain connects TRBV24-1 to TRBJ2-7; D not certain. With 4 bases removed from V and 3 bases from J, the gap between germline ends came to 3 bases. The CDR3 extends over 11 amino acids. Germline loops: CDR1 KGHDR, CDR2 SFDVKD.